This entry lists 13 T cell receptor beta chains sequenced from one sample in a study of CD8 T cells in Susac syndrome. The RNA input was about 0.45 to 1 ug, and it was reverse transcribed with random hexamers. Using its own MiXCR run on the immunoSEQ multiplex PCR reads, TCRdb lists one record per CDR3 protein. The sample yields about 440,000 distinct CDR3 sequences, more than 80% seen once. The sequenced sample consisted of CD8+ T cells from PBMCs. These receptors were obtained from a human donor with multiple sclerosis.

The V gene is TRBV28, the J gene TRBJ2-5; D perhaps matches TRBD1 (5 bases). The CDR3 is 15 amino acids. V was clipped by 6 bases and J by 4 bases, with 18 bases between them. The germline gives CDR1 MDHEN, CDR2 SYDVKM. In DNA, the CDR3 is TGTGCCAGCAGAACCCGGACACTTATCGGAGAGACCCAGTACTTC. Protein sequence: CASRTRTLIGETQYF.

Only one count was recorded for this clonotype. This rearrangement joins TRBV29-1 to TRBJ2-7, with 10 nucleotides matching TRBD1. This CDR3 spans 14 amino acids. J was trimmed by 6 bases and V by 2 bases; bases with no gene match: 7. CDR1 is SQVTM and CDR2 is ANQGSEA in the germline V gene. The CDR3: CSVESWDRGREQYF. The CDR3 DNA reads TGCAGCGTTGAAAGTTGGGACAGGGGACGCGAGCAGTACTTC.

The chain employs TRBV20-1 and TRBJ2-1, with D possibly matching TRBD2 (6 bases). Germline V gives CDR1 DFQATT, CDR2 SNEGSKA (reference sequence). There are 14 residues in the CDR3. The germline V and J ends were trimmed by 3 bases and 7 bases, with 16 bases remaining between them. The CDR3 DNA reads TGCAGTGCTAGGGTGGCCAGCGGGTGGAATGAGCAGTTCTTC. Translating it yields CSARVASGWNEQFF.

This chain uses TRBV7-9 with TRBJ2-1, with 7 bases matching TRBD2. Germline values: CDR1 SEHNR, CDR2 FQNEAQ (reference sequence). The CDR3 loop spans 15 amino acids. The V segment lost 6 bases and the J segment 10 bases; nucleotides outside the gene matches: 15. CDR3 nucleotides: TGTGCCAGCAGAAACCCTAGCGGACCGGTTCGGGAGCAGTTCTTC. The encoded protein is CASRNPSGPVREQFF.

DNA for the CDR3: TGCGCCAGCAGCGGGGACAGGGGGGAGACCCAGTACTTC. Amino acid sequence: CASSGDRGETQYF. The rearrangement uses TRBV4-1 and TRBJ2-5; 11 nucleotides align to TRBD1. This CDR3 has 13 residues. Germline CDR1 reads MGHRA; CDR2 reads YSYEKL. V was clipped by 5 bases and J by 5 bases; unmatched bases: 1.

The rearrangement uses TRBV30 and TRBJ2-7; 7 bases match TRBD1. Trimming removed 3 bases from V and 4 bases from J; junction bases left unmatched: 6. CDR3 length equals 13 residues. Looked up from germline, CDR1 is GTSNPN and CDR2 is SVGIG (reference sequence). The DNA of the CDR3 is TGTGCCTGGAGCCCGGGACAGATATACGAGCAGTACTTC. Protein: CAWSPGQIYEQYF.

V gene TRBV19 combines with J gene TRBJ2-1; D unclear. The CDR3 loop spans 17 amino acids. V was shortened by 2 bases and J by 5 bases, with 19 bases between the two germline ends. Germline loops: CDR1 LNHDA, CDR2 SQIVND (reference sequence). Here the CDR3 reads CASSIFPTEIRNNEQFF. The CDR3 bases are TGTGCCAGTAGTATATTTCCGACCGAGATAAGGAACAATGAGCAGTTCTTC.

The J gene is TRBJ2-7, the V gene TRBV28, with D possibly matching TRBD1 (5 bases). Germline V lookup: CDR1 MDHEN, CDR2 SYDVKM. The CDR3 spans 19 residues. Trimming took off 5 bases at V and 0 bases at J, with 26 bases between the two ends. Written as DNA, the CDR3 is TGTGCCAGCAGTCCCTTGACAGAATATTCCGTACCGGCCTCCTACGAGCAGTACTTC. This translates into CASSPLTEYSVPASYEQYF. Supplemented by reference TRBV28 and TRBJ2-7, the full variable domain reads DVKVTQSSRYLVKRTGEKVFLECVQDMDHENMFWYRQDPGLGLRLIYFSYDVKMKEKGDIPEGYSVSREKKERFSLILESASTNQTSMYLCASSPLTEYSVPASYEQYFGPGTRLTVT.

The CDR3 sequence: CASVQTTGTATYLFYGYTF. DNA of the CDR3: TGCGCCAGCGTACAGACCACCGGGACAGCAACCTACCTCTTCTATGGCTACACCTTC. This chain joins TRBV10-1 and TRBJ1-2; 7 bases are a match to TRBD1. J lost 4 bases, V lost 8 bases, and 25 bases had no gene match. This CDR3 is built from 19 residues. Germline CDR1 and CDR2: WNHNN and SYGVQD (reference sequence).

The CDR3 DNA reads as TGTGCCACCAGCAGAGTCAGAGGAGACTTTTGGCCTGAAGCTTTCTTT. Translating gives CATSRVRGDFWPEAFF. The V and J genes are TRBV15 and TRBJ1-1; D ambiguous. V was shortened by 1 base and J by 6 bases, with 18 bases between the two germline ends. Germline lookup yields CDR1 LNHNV and CDR2 YYDKDF (reference sequence). The CDR3 runs 16 residues.

This chain connects TRBV7-9 to TRBJ2-1, with 11 bases matching TRBD2. V lost 2 bases, J lost 10 bases, and 7 bases stayed unmatched. The germline V gene has CDR1 SEHNR and CDR2 FQNEAQ (reference sequence). This CDR3 region has 15 residues. The CDR3 nucleotides read TGTGCCAGCAGCTTAACTAGCGGGAGTTCGGGCGAGCAGTTCTTC. Encoded protein: CASSLTSGSSGEQFF.

This rearrangement joins TRBV7-6 to TRBJ1-5, with D maybe TRBD1 (6 bases). With 5 bases removed from V and 9 bases from J, the gap between germline ends came to 17 bases. The germline CDR1 and CDR2 sequences are SGHVS and FNYEAQ. This CDR3 contains 14 residues. CDR3 sequence (DNA): TGTGCCAGCAGCCCTTTAGGGGGGGCCACGCCCCAGCATTTT. It is translated as CASSPLGGATPQHF.

The chain employs TRBV7-6 and TRBJ2-1; 10 bases align to TRBD2. The CDR3 totals 19 residues. Trimming cost V 1 base and J 5 bases; bases outside gene matches: 14. Germline V gene data show CDR1 as SGHVS and CDR2 as FNYEAQ. CDR3 bases: TGTGCCAGCAGCTTAGAAGTTGGGCTAGCGGGAGCGGTCCACAATGAGCAGTTCTTC. It yields the protein CASSLEVGLAGAVHNEQFF.